The 11 T cell receptor beta chains below were found in one sample sequenced in a study of blood T cell repertoires in COVID-19. This table comes from immunoSEQ multiplex PCR, and its TCRdb copy is limited to in-frame clones, with some not included. The sample carries 180,000 or so clones, 83% recorded once. The sequencing sample was made of PBMCs or T cells enriched from blood (not recorded which). Receptors were obtained from a woman between 50 and 59 years old who had recovered from COVID-19.

V usage is TRBV7-9 and J usage is TRBJ2-5; 9 nucleotides line up with TRBD2. Germline CDR1 and CDR2: SEHNR and FQNEAQ (reference sequence). The CDR3 runs 15 residues. Trimming took 3 bases from V and 0 from J; bases not matched to a gene: 2. CDR3 nucleotide sequence: TGTGCCAGCAGCTTCGGCGGGGGGGACCAAGAGACCCAGTACTTC. It translates to CASSFGGGDQETQYF.

The chain links TRBV29-1 to TRBJ2-1; 9 nucleotides line up with TRBD1. The junction had 8 bases not matched to a gene; V was cut back by 4 bases and J by 4 bases. The CDR3 is 15 amino acids. Germline lookup yields CDR1 SQVTM and CDR2 ANQGSEA. CDR3 sequence (DNA): TGCAGCGTTGGCGGGGACAGGGCTTTTTACAATGAGCAGTTCTTC. It yields the protein CSVGGDRAFYNEQFF.

The V and J genes are TRBV2 and TRBJ2-2; maybe TRBD2 (6 bases). The CDR3 extends over 15 amino acids. With 2 bases removed from V and 7 bases from J, the gap between germline ends came to 14 bases. Germline V gene lookup returns CDR1 SNHLY and CDR2 FYNNEI. This chain's CDR3 is CASSESGLGGGELFF. CDR3 in DNA: TGTGCCAGCAGTGAATCGGGTTTGGGGGGCGGGGAGCTGTTTTTT.

The rearrangement uses TRBV7-2 and TRBJ1-1; no clear D. V lost 1 base to trimming and J lost 5 bases, with 11 bases between them. This CDR3 has 14 amino acids. Germline V gene sequence: CDR1 SGHTA, CDR2 FQGNSA. The CDR3 DNA reads as TGTGCCAGCAGCTTAGTTCGGGAAGGAACTGAAGCTTTCTTT. This codes for CASSLVREGTEAFF. The full variable domain, its missing parts supplied by reference TRBV7-2 and TRBJ1-1, is GAGVSQSPSNKVTEKGKDVELRCDPISGHTALYWYRQSLGQGLEFLIYFQGNSAPDKSGLPSDRFSAERTGGSVSTLTIQRTQQEDSAVYLCASSLVREGTEAFFGQGTRLTVV.

The gene calls are TRBV19 and TRBJ1-2; maybe TRBD1 (6 bases). Per germline, CDR1 LNHDA and CDR2 SQIVND (reference sequence). Trimming removed 4 bases at V and 7 bases at J, with 13 bases between. This CDR3 contains 13 residues. Here the CDR3 DNA reads TGTGCCAGTAGTACCCTGAACAGGGTTGGCTACACCTTC. Amino acids: CASSTLNRVGYTF.

There are a few counts of this clone. The rearrangement links TRBV12-5 to TRBJ2-7; D is ambiguous. The CDR3 is 17 amino acids. In germline, CDR1 is LGHNT, CDR2 FRNRAP. Trimming removed 0 bases from V and 2 bases from J, with 17 bases in between. In nucleotides, the CDR3 is TGTGCTAGTGGTTTGGTAAGTCGGCCCCAGAGCGCCTACGAGCAGTACGTC. Translated, it gives CASGLVSRPQSAYEQYV.

The gene calls are TRBV7-9 and TRBJ2-3; D is perhaps TRBD2 (7 bases). The V gene lost 8 bases and the J gene lost 1 base, with 16 bases spanning the gap. This CDR3 has 15 amino acids. Germline V CDR1 and CDR2: SEHNR, FQNEAQ (reference sequence). CDR3 sequence (DNA): TGTGCCAGCGCGAGTCGGGGGGCGGGCACAGATACGCAGTATTTT. Its translation: CASASRGAGTDTQYF.

The V and J genes are TRBV28 and TRBJ1-2; the D is unclear. The ends were cut back, 6 bases at V and 4 bases at J, with 12 bases in the middle. Germline V gene data show CDR1 as MDHEN and CDR2 as SYDVKM. The CDR3 has 13 residues. The CDR3 spells CASRTTILYGYTF. The CDR3 DNA sequence: TGTGCCAGCAGAACTACAATCCTCTATGGCTACACCTTC.

The rearrangement links TRBV7-3 to TRBJ2-1, with 7 bases identical to TRBD1. The ends lost 5 bases at V and 9 bases at J; junction bases unmatched: 7. CDR1 is SGHTA and CDR2 is FQGTGA in the germline V gene. This CDR3 comprises 13 residues. In nucleotides, the CDR3 is TGTGCCAGCAGCCACCCACAGGGGACTGAGCAGTTCTTC. Amino acids: CASSHPQGTEQFF.

The chain combines TRBV9 with TRBJ1-4, with 8 bases matching TRBD1. The CDR3 has 15 amino acids. Germline V gene data show CDR1 as SGDLS and CDR2 as YYNGEE. Trimming cost V 3 bases and J 2 bases; bases outside gene matches: 3. The CDR3 region is CASSGRGRTNEKLFF. CDR3 nucleotide sequence: TGTGCCAGCAGCGGCAGGGGGCGTACTAATGAAAAACTGTTTTTT.

This clone came up once. The chain has TRBV5-6 and TRBJ1-3, with 7 positions matching TRBD1. The length of the CDR3 is 15 residues. Trimming at V came to 5 bases and at J to 1 base, leaving 6 bases not matched to a gene. Looked up from germline, CDR1 is SGHDT and CDR2 is YYEEEE. CDR3 bases: TGTGCCAGCAGGGCCAGGGGGAGGTCTGGAAACACCATATATTTT. It is translated as CASRARGRSGNTIYF.